Presented here are 30 T cell receptor beta chains from one specimen sequenced in a study of CD8 T cells in Susac syndrome. Random hexamers were used to reverse transcribe an amount of roughly 0.5 to 1 ug RNA. TCRdb analysed the immunoSEQ multiplex PCR reads with MiXCR anew, one entry per CDR3 protein. The sample records 150,000 to 200,000 distinct CDR3 sequences, approximately 94% being singletons. Sequenced input: CD4+ T cells from PBMCs. Receptors were obtained from a human donor with multiple sclerosis.

The rearrangement uses TRBV7-2 and TRBJ1-2; D is uncertain. This CDR3 comprises 12 residues. With 3 bases removed from V and 2 bases from J, the gap between germline ends came to 4 bases. The germline V gene encodes CDR1 SGHTA and CDR2 FQGNSA. CDR3 in amino acids: CASSFGNYGYTF. CDR3 nucleotides: TGTGCCAGCAGCTTCGGGAACTATGGCTACACCTTC.

This clonotype was found once. V and J are TRBV5-1 and TRBJ2-1; TRBD1 might be the D (6 bases). This CDR3 is built from 16 residues. Trimming took 0 bases from V and 2 from J, leaving 12 bases between them. Germline CDR1 SGHRS, CDR2 YFSETQ. CDR3 in amino acids: CASSLETGNPYNEQFF. The CDR3 DNA reads TGCGCCAGCAGCTTGGAAACAGGGAATCCCTACAATGAGCAGTTCTTC.

The genes are TRBV4-3 and TRBJ2-2; 12 bases agree with TRBD2. CDR3 length: 19 amino acids. V shed 1 base and J 0 bases; nucleotides not matched to a gene: 6. CDR1 is LGHNA and CDR2 is YSLEER in the germline V gene. CDR3 sequence: CASSQGPGTSGSNTGELFF. CDR3 in DNA: TGCGCCAGCAGCCAAGGTCCTGGGACTAGCGGGTCGAACACCGGGGAGCTGTTTTTT.

The chain combines TRBV12-3 or TRBV12-4 with TRBJ2-7, with D possibly being TRBD2 (6 bases). This CDR3 region has 15 residues. V lost 5 bases and J lost 4, with 18 bases in between. The CDR3 protein is CASSLSLGLAYEQYF. CDR3 coding DNA: TGTGCCAGCAGTCTAAGCTTGGGACTTGCTTACGAGCAGTACTTC.

This rearrangement joins TRBV24-1 to TRBJ1-2; the D is unclear. Germline loops: CDR1 KGHDR, CDR2 SFDVKD. CDR3 length equals 14 residues. Trimming took 3 bases from V and 6 from J, leaving 13 bases between them. CDR3 in amino acids: CATSDRTFYNGYTF. As DNA, the CDR3 is TGTGCCACCAGTGATCGGACTTTCTACAATGGCTACACCTTC.

The chain links TRBV28 to TRBJ1-2; no clear D. The V and J ends lost 9 bases and 0 bases respectively, with 11 bases between them. This CDR3 region has 13 residues. Germline V gene sequence: CDR1 MDHEN, CDR2 SYDVKM. Here the CDR3 reads CASWALANYGYTF. The CDR3 bases are TGTGCCAGTTGGGCGTTGGCTAACTATGGCTACACCTTC.

The chain uses TRBV18 and TRBJ2-7; the match to TRBD1 covers 8 bases. Trimming removed 1 base from V and 6 bases from J; junction bases left unmatched: 11. Germline lookup yields CDR1 KGHSH and CDR2 LQKENI. There are 16 residues in the CDR3. Written as DNA, the CDR3 is TGTGCCAGCTCACCACTTAAAGGCCAGGGGGCGGTCGAGCAGTACTTC. It specifies CASSPLKGQGAVEQYF.

This rearrangement joins TRBV7-9 to TRBJ2-1; possibly TRBD1 or TRBD2 for D (6 bases each). Deletions cut 5 bases from V and 6 bases from J, with 23 bases between. Germline loops: CDR1 SEHNR, CDR2 FQNEAQ (reference sequence). The CDR3 covers 17 residues. In DNA, the CDR3 is TGTGCCAGCAGCCCCAGGATAGCGGTCATGGGGGCCAATGAGCAGTTCTTC. This gives the protein CASSPRIAVMGANEQFF. Variable domain in full (rest from reference TRBV7-9 and TRBJ2-1): DTGVSQNPRHKITKRGQNVTFRCDPISEHNRLYWYRQTLGQGPEFLTYFQNEAQLEKSRLLSDRFSAERPKGSFSTLEIQRTEQGDSAMYLCASSPRIAVMGANEQFFGPGTRLTVL.

This sequence joins TRBV29-1 and TRBJ2-2, with D possibly matching TRBD2 (6 bases). This CDR3 comprises 15 residues. The V gene's germline CDR1 is SQVTM and CDR2 ANQGSEA. Trimming stripped 6 bases from V and 2 bases from J, with 16 bases between. The CDR3, as DNA: TGCAGCGTCTTGGGGGGAATAGGAAACACCGGGGAGCTGTTTTTT. Encoded protein: CSVLGGIGNTGELFF.

The chain employs TRBV29-1 and TRBJ2-1, with 13 bases lining up with TRBD2. Trimming took 6 bases from V and 8 from J; bases not matched to a gene: 7. Germline CDR1 reads SQVTM; CDR2 reads ANQGSEA. This CDR3 has 14 amino acids. The CDR3 bases are TGCAGCGTGTTACTAGCGGGAGGGCCCTATGAGCAGTTCTTC. This gives the protein CSVLLAGGPYEQFF.

The J gene is TRBJ2-3, the V gene TRBV14; the D gene could be TRBD1 or TRBD2 (5 bases each). The CDR3 runs to 15 residues. Trimming took off 1 base at V and 5 bases at J, with 13 bases between the two ends. Germline V gene lookup returns CDR1 SGHDN and CDR2 FVKESK. The DNA of the CDR3 is TGTGCCAGCAGCCAAGTCGGGACCGGTGGAGATACGCAGTATTTT. This codes for CASSQVGTGGDTQYF.

This rearrangement joins TRBV5-8 to TRBJ1-4, with 12 bases that match TRBD1. The ends lost 1 base at V and 1 base at J; junction bases unmatched: 8. Looked up from germline, CDR1 is SGHTS and CDR2 is YDEGEE. The CDR3 has 19 residues. CDR3 loop: CASSLSFWDRGQTNEKLFF. The CDR3 nucleotides read TGTGCCAGCAGCTTGTCGTTTTGGGACAGGGGGCAAACTAATGAAAAACTGTTTTTT.

Here the CDR3 DNA reads TGTGCCTGGTTTGACTATGGCTACACCTTC. Translated: CAWFDYGYTF. V usage is TRBV30 and J usage is TRBJ1-2; D uncertain. CDR3 length: 10 amino acids. V lost 5 bases and J 3 bases, leaving 4 bases between the germline ends. Germline assignment: CDR1 GTSNPN and CDR2 SVGIG (reference sequence).

V gene TRBV28 combines with J gene TRBJ1-5, with D perhaps TRBD1 (6 bases). Trimming removed 4 bases at V and 3 bases at J, with 16 bases between. The CDR3 is made up of 16 amino acids. CDR1 and CDR2 from the germline V gene are MDHEN and SYDVKM. CDR3 amino acids: CASSSPRRGHNQPQHF. CDR3 coding DNA: TGTGCCAGCAGTTCCCCACGTCGGGGGCACAATCAGCCCCAGCATTTT.

The chain employs TRBV28 and TRBJ1-2; D not resolved. In germline, CDR1 is MDHEN, CDR2 SYDVKM. V was shortened by 1 base and J by 3 bases, with 18 bases between the two germline ends. The CDR3 spans 17 residues. CDR3 residues: CASSLFAGSKADYGYTF. DNA for the CDR3: TGTGCCAGCAGTTTATTCGCAGGCTCAAAAGCAGACTATGGCTACACCTTC.

This chain uses TRBV11-1 with TRBJ2-7, with D hard to call. V was trimmed by 6 bases and J by 1 base, leaving 13 bases between them. Germline V gene lookup returns CDR1 SGHAT and CDR2 FQDESV (reference sequence). CDR3 length equals 14 residues. The CDR3 DNA reads as TGTGCCAGCAGTGCTTATAGGGTATCCTACGAGCAGTACTTC. Translating gives CASSAYRVSYEQYF.

The chain recombines TRBV7-2 with TRBJ2-5; D unclear. Trimming cost V 2 bases and J 5 bases, with 9 bases left between them. Germline V gene data show CDR1 as SGHTA and CDR2 as FQGNSA. This CDR3 has 13 residues. The CDR3 protein is CASSLTERETQYF. The CDR3 nucleotides read TGTGCCAGCAGCTTAACGGAGAGGGAGACCCAGTACTTC.

The chain is built from TRBV30 and TRBJ1-5; D not resolved. The CDR3 spans 13 residues. The germline gives CDR1 GTSNPN, CDR2 SVGIG (reference sequence). The ends were cut back, 1 base at V and 4 bases at J, with 8 bases in the middle. The CDR3 sequence is CAWSGGLNQPQHF. The CDR3 nucleotides are TGTGCCTGGAGTGGTGGGTTAAATCAGCCCCAGCATTTT.

The V call is TRBV9, the J call TRBJ2-3, with unresolved D. V lost 2 bases and J lost 0, with 7 bases in between. From germline, CDR1 is SGDLS and CDR2 YYNGEE. This CDR3 has 14 residues. The CDR3 sequence is CASSVSESTDTQYF. The CDR3 DNA is TGTGCCAGCAGCGTCAGCGAGAGCACAGATACGCAGTATTTT.

The CDR3 spells CASSPQGETEAFF. In DNA, the CDR3 is TGTGCCAGCTCACCCCAAGGGGAGACTGAAGCTTTCTTT. This chain links TRBV18 with TRBJ1-1; maybe TRBD1 (5 bases). Looked up from germline, CDR1 is KGHSH and CDR2 is LQKENI. V lost 3 bases to trimming and J lost 5 bases, with 10 bases between them. This CDR3 has 13 residues.

V is TRBV5-8 and J is TRBJ1-1; no reliable D call. Trimming cost V 3 bases and J 0 bases, with 12 bases left between them. The CDR3 runs to 15 residues. Germline CDR1 is SGHTS and CDR2 is YDEGEE. DNA for the CDR3: TGTGCCAGCAGCTACTCCCCTTTCGTGAACACTGAAGCTTTCTTT. It is translated as CASSYSPFVNTEAFF.

This clonotype came up once. The CDR3: CASMGGPLNTEAFF. DNA of the CDR3: TGTGCCAGTATGGGGGGGCCCTTGAACACTGAAGCTTTCTTT. V gene TRBV19 combines with J gene TRBJ1-1, with D perhaps TRBD1 (6 bases). Trimming left V 7 bases short and J 0 bases short, with 12 bases between. This CDR3 comprises 14 residues. Germline V gene data show CDR1 as LNHDA and CDR2 as SQIVND (reference sequence).

The chain links TRBV9 to TRBJ1-5, with TRBD1 matching over 7 bases. The CDR3 sequence is 13 residues long. Looked up from germline, CDR1 is SGDLS and CDR2 is YYNGEE. The trim removed 3 bases at V and 6 bases at J, leaving 3 bases unmatched. CDR3 loop: CASSEGASQPQHF. CDR3 bases: TGTGCCAGCAGCGAGGGGGCGAGTCAGCCCCAGCATTTT.

The chain recombines TRBV21-1 with TRBJ1-2; TRBD1 was called by the table and not checked on the DNA. TRBV21-1 is a listed pseudogene. The CDR3 spans 10 residues. In DNA, the CDR3 is TGTGCCAGCCCGGGACAGGGCTACACCTTC. Translated, it gives CASPGQGYTF.

This chain uses TRBV3-1 with TRBJ2-5; D uncertain. The CDR3 sequence is 14 residues long. Trimming took 3 bases from V and 10 from J, leaving 18 bases between them. Germline CDR1 LGHDT, CDR2 YNNKEL (reference sequence). The CDR3 is CASSHYSQPWDQYF. The CDR3 bases are TGTGCCAGCAGCCACTACTCCCAACCCTGGGACCAGTACTTC.

The chain carries TRBV9 and TRBJ2-2; the match to TRBD1 covers 7 bases. CDR3 length equals 16 residues. After removal of 0 bases from V and 4 bases from J, the junction contained 6 bases not matched to a gene. Germline lookup yields CDR1 SGDLS and CDR2 YYNGEE. The CDR3 sequence: CASSVGGGQTTGELFF. The CDR3 DNA is TGTGCCAGCAGCGTAGGAGGGGGACAGACCACCGGGGAGCTGTTTTTT.

The chain joins TRBV5-6 to TRBJ1-2; no clear D gene. Between the trimmed V and J ends, which lost 4 bases and 8 bases, there was a span of 12 bases. This CDR3 region has 12 residues. Germline V gene sequence: CDR1 SGHDT, CDR2 YYEEEE. In DNA form, the CDR3 reads TGTGCCAGCAGCCCGCAAAACGTAGGCTACACCTTC. It codes for CASSPQNVGYTF.

The chain employs TRBV11-1 and TRBJ1-1; tentative D call: TRBD1 (5 bases). The CDR3 has 20 amino acids. The ends were cut back, 2 bases at V and 0 bases at J, with 25 bases in the middle. Germline V gene lookup returns CDR1 SGHAT and CDR2 FQDESV (reference sequence). The CDR3 here is CASSLFSRAGDWGMNTEAFF. The CDR3 DNA follows: TGTGCCAGCAGCTTATTCTCCAGGGCTGGGGACTGGGGAATGAACACTGAAGCTTTCTTT.

V gene TRBV20-1 combines with J gene TRBJ2-7; TRBD1 matches 8 bases. The V gene's germline CDR1 is DFQATT and CDR2 SNEGSKA (reference sequence). V lost 6 bases and J lost 6; bases outside the gene matches: 10. The CDR3 loop spans 13 amino acids. CDR3 nucleotide sequence: TGCAGTGCCCCGACAGGGGTTCATTCCGAGCAGTACTTC. Its protein is CSAPTGVHSEQYF.

The chain has TRBV20-1 and TRBJ2-5; TRBD2 agrees at 10 bases. CDR3 length: 13 amino acids. Germline V gives CDR1 DFQATT, CDR2 SNEGSKA (reference sequence). Germline trimming cut 6 bases from V and 5 bases from J; bases unmatched to any gene: 6. CDR3 bases: TGCAGTGCGCCGCTAGCGGGAGAGGAGACCCAGTACTTC. Its translation: CSAPLAGEETQYF.